Described below is a single T cell receptor (beta chain) sequence and its context. This clone was seen once. Its antigen is still unknown. Nothing much larger sits one base from this clone, and base qualities are not available. The data are from a study of blood T cell repertoires in COVID-19 (dated by TCRdb to the early 2020s). Concerning the study at large: The collaborator samples originated in the United States, Italy and Spain and spanned the acute and convalescent phases of COVID-19. HLA class I and class II types, where available, came from metadata supplied by the sample provider rather than from assay-based typing. The dataset comprised deeply sampled blood TCRbeta repertoires from subjects exposed to, actively infected with, or recovered from COVID-19. Samples were obtained from the ongoing ImmuneRACE study (first 160 participants) and from about 1,300 subjects provided by 6 global collaborators. The repertoires were made available in a free public database intended to serve as a resource for research on the immune response to SARS-CoV-2. The prospective study material was composed of cDNA or gDNA derived from T cells, B-cell-depleted T cells, or PBMCs. Sample metadata almost always included a de-identified subject ID, COVID-19 status, age in years and sex.

In the prospective study, participants were about 18 to 90 years old, resided in approximately 22 geographic areas of the United States, and were enrolled through a virtual design. Cohort assignment in the prospective study relied on participant-reported clinical history from a screening survey and a study questionnaire. For ImmuneRACE Cohort 3, a participant was defined as recovered based on two consecutive negative NP/OP PCR tests, clearance by a healthcare professional, or resolution of symptoms. Mobile phlebotomists in the prospective study collected whole blood, serum and a nasopharyngeal or oropharyngeal swab from every participant. Over an approximately 2-month period, participants in the prospective study had the option of providing additional blood draws and questionnaires. Before DNA extraction, blood samples from the prospective study were shipped at room temperature or frozen. The germline V gene gives CDR1 as SGHDN and CDR2 as FVKESK. Compared with germline, V lacks 5 bases and J lacks 1 base; bases without a gene match: 4. The CDR3 has 14 amino acids, counting the end cysteine and phenylalanine. The kept DNA is CDR3 alone, 42 bases in frame from the first base.

Overall study results and their limits: Clinical and demographic metadata were provided uncurated, with the amount varying by source and participant.

TCRbeta CDR3 regions were amplified from genomic DNA by means of the immunoSEQ Assay, a bias-controlled multiplex PCR. The paper's data handling went like this. The number of nucleated cells in each sample was estimated by amplification of reference gene primers within the assay. To quantify the absolute abundance of each unique TCRbeta CDR3 rearrangement, sequence reads were collapsed and filtered. For each sample, productive Simpson clonality was calculated as the square root of Simpson's diversity index across productive rearrangements. Entries here come from immuneACCESS through TCRdb and include only in-frame sequences with V and J called. Some clones fail to appear in such tables; in the studies checked, an unresolved V gene covers under half of the shortfall, and the cause of the remainder is unknown. V and J calls and clone size are copied from that table; D and trimming were computed from the DNA. Recorded for this sample are 200,000 to 300,000 clones; more than 85% of them occurred a single time. The ten largest clones represent roughly 4% of the sample.

This TCR was sampled from a young woman who had recovered from COVID-19. The receptor chain draws on TRBV14 and TRBJ2-7; 8 bases in the junction line up with TRBD1. The sequenced sample consisted of PBMCs or T cells enriched from blood (not recorded which). The CDR3 has the sequence CASSNRDRSYEQYF. The nucleotide sequence reads TGTGCCAGCAGCAACCGGGACAGGTCCTACGAGCAGTACTTC.